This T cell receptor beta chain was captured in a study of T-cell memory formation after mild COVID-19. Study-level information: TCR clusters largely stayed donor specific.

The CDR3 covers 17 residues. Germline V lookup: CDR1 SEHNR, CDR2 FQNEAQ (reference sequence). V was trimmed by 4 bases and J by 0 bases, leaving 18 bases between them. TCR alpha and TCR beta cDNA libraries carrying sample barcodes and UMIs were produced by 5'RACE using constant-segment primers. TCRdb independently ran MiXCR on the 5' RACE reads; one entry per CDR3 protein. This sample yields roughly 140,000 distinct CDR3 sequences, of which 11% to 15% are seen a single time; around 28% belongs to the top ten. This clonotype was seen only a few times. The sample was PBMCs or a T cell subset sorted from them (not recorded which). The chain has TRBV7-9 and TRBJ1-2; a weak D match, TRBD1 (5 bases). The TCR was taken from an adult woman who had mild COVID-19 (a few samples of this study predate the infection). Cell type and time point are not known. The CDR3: CASSSVVLATANYGYTF. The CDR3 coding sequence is TGTGCCAGCAGCTCAGTAGTTTTAGCGACAGCTAACTATGGCTACACCTTC.